Listed here are 26 T cell receptor beta chains from one sample, sequenced in a study of glioma-infiltrating T cells after dendritic cell vaccination. TCRdb's table, derived via immunoSEQ multiplex PCR, lists solely in-frame clones and lacks some. This table holds over 80,000 clones, 80% to 90% found once. Time point reported: after dendritic cell vaccination, including at tumor progression/relapse. Sequencing used blood, obtained after dendritic cell vaccination. The receptor set was obtained from a human donor with glioblastoma.

The V gene is TRBV2, the J gene TRBJ1-4; TRBD1 matches 9 bases. V lost 8 bases, J lost 2 bases, and 3 bases stayed unmatched. CDR3 size: 14 residues. Looked up from germline, CDR1 is SNHLY and CDR2 is FYNNEI. The CDR3: CASEGQGTNEKLFF. The DNA of the CDR3 is TGTGCCAGCGAAGGACAGGGGACTAATGAAAAACTGTTTTTT.

The CDR3 is CSAHYYNEQFF. The CDR3 DNA reads as TGCAGTGCCCACTACTACAATGAGCAGTTCTTC. The chain employs TRBV20-1 and TRBJ2-1; D unclear. Trimming took off 6 bases at V and 3 bases at J, with 6 bases between the two ends. The CDR3 length is 11 residues. From germline, CDR1 is DFQATT and CDR2 SNEGSKA (reference sequence).

This clone came up a few times. V usage is TRBV29-1 and J usage is TRBJ2-1, with 12 bases matching TRBD2. Looked up from germline, CDR1 is SQVTM and CDR2 is ANQGSEA. CDR3 length: 18 amino acids. The V segment lost 7 bases and the J segment 2 bases; nucleotides outside the gene matches: 15. CDR3 in DNA: TGCAGCGCGAAAAGCCCTGGACTAGCGGGAACTACCTACAATGAGCAGTTCTTC. This encodes CSAKSPGLAGTTYNEQFF.

This clone was seen just once. The chain joins TRBV27 to TRBJ2-7; 12 nucleotides agree with TRBD2. After removal of 5 bases from V and 4 bases from J, the junction contained 9 bases not matched to a gene. Germline V CDR1 and CDR2: MNHEY, SMNVEV (reference sequence). This CDR3 spans 16 amino acids. CDR3 DNA sequence: TGTGCCAGCAGTCCCCCCTTGACTAGCGGGAGATACGAGCAGTACGTC. It specifies CASSPPLTSGRYEQYV.

The genes are TRBV4-2 and TRBJ2-1; possible D gene TRBD2, 7 bases. Trimming removed 0 bases at V and 4 bases at J, with 13 bases between. The CDR3 length is 16 residues. Germline V lookup: CDR1 LGHNA, CDR2 YNFKEQ. In DNA form, the CDR3 reads TGTGCCAGCAGCCAAGATTGGGGGGGGGCGTACAATGAGCAGTTCTTC. Protein sequence: CASSQDWGGAYNEQFF.

This chain links TRBV2 with TRBJ2-1; possible D gene TRBD1, 5 bases. The CDR3 is 12 residues long. Germline loops: CDR1 SNHLY, CDR2 FYNNEI. The ends were cut back, 5 bases at V and 4 bases at J, with 6 bases in the middle. The CDR3 spells CASSRTYNEQFF. The CDR3 region has the DNA TGTGCCAGCAGTCGGACATACAATGAGCAGTTCTTC.

The genes are TRBV10-3 and TRBJ1-1, with a possible D match to TRBD1 (6 bases). Trimming removed 3 bases at V and 0 bases at J, with 8 bases between. CDR1 and CDR2 (germline): ENHRY, SYGVKD. The CDR3 is 14 residues long. The CDR3 loop reads CAISDGDMNTEAFF. CDR3 DNA: TGTGCCATCAGTGATGGGGACATGAACACTGAAGCTTTCTTT.

This clone is a singleton in its sample. V usage is TRBV18 and J usage is TRBJ2-1; 7 bases are a match to TRBD1. Trimming removed 1 base from V and 5 bases from J; junction bases left unmatched: 14. The germline V gene has CDR1 KGHSH and CDR2 LQKENI. The CDR3 runs to 18 residues. CDR3 DNA: TGTGCCAGCTCACCACTCACCGCCCCGGGACAGCAAAACAATGAGCAGTTCTTC. It specifies CASSPLTAPGQQNNEQFF. Variable domain in full (rest from reference TRBV18 and TRBJ2-1): NAGVMQNPRHLVRRRGQEARLRCSPMKGHSHVYWYRQLPEEGLKFMVYLQKENIIDESGMPKERFSAEFPKEGPSILRIQQVVRGDSAAYFCASSPLTAPGQQNNEQFFGPGTRLTVL.

This sequence joins TRBV5-1 and TRBJ1-4; D unclear. The CDR3 has 14 amino acids. Germline V CDR1 and CDR2: SGHRS, YFSETQ. The V end lost 0 bases, the J end lost 3 bases, and 6 bases lay between the germline ends. The CDR3 DNA reads as TGCGCCAGCAGCTTGGGAGGTGCTAATGAAAAACTGTTTTTT. It encodes CASSLGGANEKLFF. Full variable domain (missing parts from reference TRBV5-1 and TRBJ1-4): KAGVTQTPRYLIKTRGQQVTLSCSPISGHRSVSWYQQTPGQGLQFLFEYFSETQRNKGNFPGRFSGRQFSNSRSEMNVSTLELGDSALYLCASSLGGANEKLFFGSGTQLSVL.

V is TRBV5-1 and J is TRBJ1-2; TRBD1 agrees at 7 bases. The ends lost 1 base at V and 2 bases at J; junction bases unmatched: 2. The CDR3 runs to 14 residues. Germline CDR1 is SGHRS and CDR2 is YFSETQ. CDR3 region: CASSLIQGNYGYTF. Written as DNA, the CDR3 is TGCGCCAGCAGCTTGATACAGGGGAACTATGGCTACACCTTC.

The gene calls are TRBV10-2 and TRBJ2-1; D uncertain. Trimming took 0 bases from V and 5 from J, leaving 8 bases between them. CDR1 is WSHSY and CDR2 is SAAADI in the germline V gene. The CDR3 consists of 14 residues. The CDR3 loop is CASSESLGDNEQFF. DNA of the CDR3: TGCGCCAGCAGTGAGTCGTTAGGAGACAATGAGCAGTTCTTC.

The J gene is TRBJ2-7, the V gene TRBV6-5; D possibly corresponds to TRBD1 (6 bases). The CDR3 runs 14 residues. Trimming took 5 bases from V and 1 from J, leaving 12 bases between them. Germline V gene lookup returns CDR1 MNHEY and CDR2 SVGAGI. CDR3 nucleotide sequence: TGTGCCAGCAGTCTGGCGGACAGTTCCTACGAGCAGTACTTC. It codes for CASSLADSSYEQYF.

The chain has TRBV5-1 and TRBJ1-6; D remains unclear. Trimming left V 1 base short and J 0 bases short, with 8 bases between. Per germline, CDR1 SGHRS and CDR2 YFSETQ. The CDR3 is made up of 16 amino acids. CDR3 DNA: TGCGCCAGCAGCTTGCGGGAGAGCTCCTATAATTCACCCCTCCACTTT. Its protein product is CASSLRESSYNSPLHF.

The chain has TRBV7-2 and TRBJ2-1; D perhaps matches TRBD2 (6 bases). CDR1 and CDR2 (germline): SGHTA, FQGNSA. This CDR3 spans 12 amino acids. With 1 base removed from V and 12 bases from J, the gap between germline ends came to 10 bases. The CDR3 loop is CASSLGGEVQFF. CDR3 sequence (DNA): TGTGCCAGCAGCTTAGGGGGGGAAGTGCAGTTCTTC. The whole variable domain, remainder taken from reference TRBV7-2 and TRBJ2-1, is GAGVSQSPSNKVTEKGKDVELRCDPISGHTALYWYRQSLGQGLEFLIYFQGNSAPDKSGLPSDRFSAERTGGSVSTLTIQRTQQEDSAVYLCASSLGGEVQFFGPGTRLTVL.

J is TRBJ2-1 and V is TRBV11-2; no clear D gene. CDR3 length: 15 residues. The V end was cut by 1 base, the J end by 0 bases, with 7 bases between. Looked up from germline, CDR1 is SGHAT and CDR2 is FQNNGV. The CDR3 sequence: CASSLGESSYNEQFF. DNA for the CDR3: TGTGCCAGCAGCTTAGGCGAGAGCTCCTACAATGAGCAGTTCTTC.

V usage is TRBV7-9 and J usage is TRBJ1-6; 9 positions agree with TRBD1. V lost 4 bases to trimming and J lost 5 bases; unmatched junction nucleotides: 6. Germline V gives CDR1 SEHNR, CDR2 FQNEAQ (reference sequence). The CDR3 consists of 16 residues. The CDR3 reads CASSYDRGNNNSPLHF. CDR3 in DNA: TGTGCCAGCAGCTACGACAGGGGGAACAATAATTCACCCCTCCACTTT.

This clone showed up just once. V gene TRBV19 combines with J gene TRBJ1-1; 7 nucleotides agree with TRBD1. CDR3 length: 14 amino acids. Germline CDR1 and CDR2: LNHDA and SQIVND (reference sequence). V dropped 4 bases and J dropped 3; count of bases not matched to a gene: 5. In DNA form, the CDR3 reads TGTGCCAGTAGTACAGGGACAGCTTACACTGAAGCTTTCTTT. This gives the protein CASSTGTAYTEAFF.

The chain employs TRBV18 and TRBJ2-3, with D perhaps matching TRBD2 (5 bases). The V and J ends lost 8 bases and 0 bases respectively, with 9 bases between them. Germline CDR1 KGHSH, CDR2 LQKENI. The CDR3 contains 13 residues. CDR3 region: CASGGLSTDTQYF. In DNA, the CDR3 is TGTGCCAGCGGCGGACTGAGCACAGATACGCAGTATTTT.

CDR3 nucleotide sequence: TGTGCCGGGGGACAGAGCTCCTACGAGCAGTACGTC. Its translation: CAGGQSSYEQYV. V usage is TRBV21-1 and J usage is TRBJ2-7; TRBD1 reflects the table's D call only, with no check against the DNA. TRBV21-1 is a known pseudogene. The CDR3 has 12 amino acids.

Note on this clone: Relative to the germline gene, one junction end is altered; a read error may explain this. V and J are TRBV4-1 and TRBJ2-6; 10 bases line up with TRBD1. This CDR3 is 19 amino acids long. CDR1 is MGHRA, CDR2 YSYEKL, per germline. For the CDR3, the DNA is TGCACCAGCAGCCAAGACCCCGGGACAGGGGTGAGGGGGGTCAACGTCCTGACTTTC. It yields the protein CTSSQDPGTGVRGVNVLTF.

The rearrangement links TRBV2 to TRBJ1-2, with 9 bases aligning to TRBD1. The J segment lost 4 bases and the V segment lost 10 bases, leaving 4 bases of the junction unmatched. Germline-derived CDR1 and CDR2 are SNHLY and FYNNEI. CDR3 size: 12 residues. This CDR3 is CATRTGVYGYTF. The CDR3 DNA follows: TGTGCCACCCGGACAGGGGTCTATGGCTACACCTTC.

This chain uses TRBV9 with TRBJ2-1; TRBD2 is a possible D gene (5 bases). This CDR3 contains 16 residues. The germline CDR1 and CDR2 sequences are SGDLS and YYNGEE. With 0 bases removed from V and 1 base from J, the gap between germline ends came to 11 bases. CDR3 sequence reads: CASSVDERVSYNEQFF. CDR3 nucleotide sequence: TGTGCCAGCAGCGTAGACGAGAGGGTTTCCTACAATGAGCAGTTCTTC.

In DNA, the CDR3 is TGCGCCAGCAGCCCCACGAGGGGGCTAAACACTGAAGCTTTCTTT. Translated: CASSPTRGLNTEAFF. The rearrangement uses TRBV5-1 and TRBJ1-1, with 7 positions matching TRBD1. Germline CDR1 and CDR2: SGHRS and YFSETQ. This CDR3 is built from 15 residues. The V and J ends lost 4 bases and 2 bases, in that order; junction bases with no gene match: 8.

The rearrangement uses TRBV9 and TRBJ2-7, with TRBD2 matching over 10 bases. CDR1 is SGDLS, CDR2 YYNGEE, per germline. The CDR3 loop spans 15 amino acids. The J segment lost 3 bases and the V segment lost 0 bases, leaving 3 bases of the junction unmatched. Written as DNA, the CDR3 is TGTGCCAGCAGCGTAGGTAGCGGGAGGAGCTACGAGCAGTACGTC. It yields the protein CASSVGSGRSYEQYV.

The rearrangement links TRBV7-9 to TRBJ2-1; 9 nucleotides align to TRBD2. The CDR3 is 15 amino acids. Germline CDR1 reads SEHNR; CDR2 reads FQNEAQ (reference sequence). V was clipped by 7 bases and J by 8 bases; unmatched bases: 12. The CDR3 sequence is CASTLSGGSWDEQFF. The CDR3 nucleotides are TGTGCCAGCACCCTCAGCGGGGGGTCTTGGGATGAGCAGTTCTTC.

This chain joins TRBV18 and TRBJ2-5; 7 nucleotides agree with TRBD1. The trim removed 2 bases at V and 4 bases at J, leaving 1 base unmatched. Germline-derived CDR1 and CDR2 are KGHSH and LQKENI. The length of the CDR3 is 13 residues. In nucleotides, the CDR3 is TGTGCCAGCTCACCAGACAGGGCAGAGACCCAGTACTTC. Translation gives CASSPDRAETQYF.